Shown below are 28 T cell receptor beta chains from a single sample sequenced in a study of Graves' ophthalmopathy and Graves' hyperthyroidism (dated by TCRdb to the late 2010s). Sequencer: Illumina HiSeq 2000. For repertoire sequencing, the TCR beta CDR3 regions were amplified from RNA transcripts. HTBI primers and the Qiagen OneStep RT-PCR kit were used in a first-round RT-PCR, which was followed by a second-round multiplex PCR, size selection and purification. Using fastp at Q25 and MiXCR, TCRdb reprocessed the public reads and kept productive beta chains. Under each unique CDR3 protein, matching rows form one entry showing the most common genes and DNA. The sample has over a million distinct CDR3 sequences on record, 35% to 40% of them singletons. The ten largest clones add up to around 10% of the sample. The source material was peripheral blood or thyroid tissue (not recorded which). The receptors shown here come from an adult man with Graves' hyperthyroidism.

In this sample, this clonotype turned up once. This chain joins TRBV7-3 and TRBJ1-1, with D perhaps TRBD1 (6 bases). The CDR3 is 11 amino acids. From germline, CDR1 is SGHTA and CDR2 FQGTGA. The CDR3 is CARTGFTEAFF. CDR3 DNA: TGTGCACGAACAGGGTTCACTGAAGCTTTCTTT. Full variable domain (rest looked up from reference TRBV7-3 and TRBJ1-1): GAGVSQTPSNKVTEKGKYVELRCDPISGHTALYWYRQSLGQGPEFLIYFQGTGAADDSGLPNDRFFAVRPEGSVSTLKIQRTERGDSAVYLCARTGFTEAFFGQGTRLTVV.

This clonotype showed up just a few times. The chain employs TRBV10-3 and TRBJ2-7; D ambiguous. The J call may be wrong; the DNA end is better matched by TRBJ2-1. The CDR3 runs to 13 residues. Germline V gives CDR1 ENHRY, CDR2 SYGVKD. CDR3 sequence: CAISESWGREQFF. CDR3 coding DNA: TGTGCCATCAGTGAGTCGTGGGGTCGTGAGCAGTTCTTC.

Only a few counts were recorded for this clonotype. The V and J genes are TRBV7-9 and TRBJ1-5, with TRBD1 matching over 7 bases. This CDR3 has 17 residues. Unmatched junction bases numbered 11, after V lost 1 base and J lost 5 bases. The germline V gene encodes CDR1 SEHNR and CDR2 FQNEAQ (reference sequence). CDR3 amino acids: CASSLVGQGVLDQPQHF. The CDR3 bases are TGTGCCAGCAGCTTAGTAGGGCAGGGGGTCCTCGATCAGCCCCAGCATTTT.

This rearrangement joins TRBV6-4 to TRBJ2-2, with D hard to call. This CDR3 spans 14 amino acids. V shed 3 bases and J shed 3 bases, with 8 bases lying between them. Germline CDR1 reads MRHNA; CDR2 reads SNTAGT. Here the CDR3 DNA reads TGTGCCAGCAGTGAGGACGAGGACACCGGGGAGCTGTTTTTT. This sequence encodes CASSEDEDTGELFF.

A note on this clonotype: A much larger clone lies a single base off, so this may be a read error. The chain joins TRBV20-1 to TRBJ1-4; D remains ambiguous. Deletions cut 4 bases from V and 10 bases from J, with 13 bases between. The CDR3 spans 12 residues. Germline CDR1 is DFQATT and CDR2 is SNEGSKA (reference sequence). CDR3 bases: TGCAGTGCTAATCCCGGCGTTGGAAAACTGTTTTTT. It encodes CSANPGVGKLFF.

The rearrangement links TRBV25-1 to TRBJ1-1; 7 nucleotides align to TRBD1. The germline CDR1 and CDR2 sequences are MGHDK and SYGVNS. The CDR3 loop spans 13 amino acids. Germline trimming cut 4 bases from V and 3 bases from J; bases unmatched to any gene: 2. The CDR3 DNA reads as TGTGCCAGCAGTGCCGGACAGGACACTGAAGCTTTCTTT. It translates to CASSAGQDTEAFF.

A few counts support this clonotype. This chain joins TRBV7-2 and TRBJ1-6; D remains unclear. The CDR3 loop spans 15 amino acids. Germline CDR1 and CDR2: SGHTA and FQGNSA. V lost 4 bases, J lost 7 bases, and 14 bases lay in between. CDR3 loop: CASSSQGFQNSPLHF. The CDR3 DNA reads TGTGCCAGCAGCTCACAAGGGTTTCAGAATTCACCCCTCCACTTT.

The sample holds many counts of this clonotype. The chain couples TRBV2 to TRBJ2-7; D unresolved. The CDR3 contains 13 residues. Trimming removed 6 bases from V and 2 bases from J, with 11 bases in between. The germline V gene encodes CDR1 SNHLY and CDR2 FYNNEI. CDR3 DNA: TGTGCCAGCAGACCCGCAGCGACCTACGAGCAGTACTTC. Residues: CASRPAATYEQYF.

As for this clonotype: This may stem from a read error, because a much larger clone lies one nucleotide away. The rearrangement joins TRBV20-1 to TRBJ1-1; D ambiguous. The CDR3 totals 14 residues. Germline V gives CDR1 DFQATT, CDR2 SNEGSKA (reference sequence). With 4 bases removed from V and 1 base from J, the gap between germline ends came to 13 bases. As DNA, the CDR3 is TGCAGTGCTAACCCCCCGGGCTCGAACACTGAAGCTTTCTTT. It yields the protein CSANPPGSNTEAFF.

V usage is TRBV28 and J usage is TRBJ2-7, with a tentative D call TRBD2 (6 bases). Trimming shortened V by 8 bases and J by 7 bases, and 9 bases separated the two germline ends. Germline CDR1 MDHEN, CDR2 SYDVKM. The CDR3 consists of 10 residues. The CDR3 spells CASGSGEQYF. As DNA, the CDR3 is TGTGCCAGCGGTAGCGGTGAGCAGTACTTC.

The genes are TRBV5-6 and TRBJ2-2; D is ambiguous. V lost 2 bases and J lost 6, with 11 bases in between. The CDR3 runs to 14 residues. From germline, CDR1 is SGHDT and CDR2 YYEEEE. CDR3 DNA sequence: TGTGCCAGCAGCTTTTGGGAAGGCCCCGGGGAGCTGTTTTTT. Protein sequence: CASSFWEGPGELFF.

This clonotype showed up just a few times. The chain employs TRBV12-3 or TRBV12-4 and TRBJ2-4; 9 nucleotides match TRBD1. V lost 4 bases, J lost 8 bases, and 6 bases stayed unmatched. This CDR3 has 14 amino acids. CDR3 sequence reads: CASSWGQGPDIQYF. CDR3 sequence (DNA): TGTGCCAGCAGTTGGGGACAGGGTCCGGACATTCAGTACTTC.

This clonotype has a count of ten or more. The chain is built from TRBV12-3 or TRBV12-4 and TRBJ1-5; D may be TRBD1 (5 bases). V lost 3 bases, J lost 3 bases, and 9 bases lay in between. CDR3 size: 14 residues. CDR3 loop: CASSFWGVNQPQHF. The CDR3 DNA sequence: TGTGCCAGCAGTTTCTGGGGCGTCAATCAGCCCCAGCATTTT.

The sample holds many counts of this clonotype. The chain uses TRBV7-9 and TRBJ1-1; no clear D. There are 12 residues in the CDR3. CDR1 SEHNR and CDR2 FQNEAQ come from the germline V gene (reference sequence). CDR3: CAIAGAVTEAFF. The DNA for the CDR3 is TGTGCTATCGCAGGCGCAGTCACTGAAGCTTTCTTT.

The chain combines TRBV12-3 or TRBV12-4 with TRBJ1-1; TRBD1 matches at 9 bases. Trimming cost V 8 bases and J 11 bases; bases outside gene matches: 9. The CDR3 spans 12 residues. CDR3 region: CASGPQGAGAFF. Here the CDR3 DNA reads TGTGCCAGCGGCCCACAGGGGGCGGGTGCTTTCTTT.

This clonotype came up a few times. CDR3 nucleotide sequence: TGCAGTGCCCCGGACAGGGGCAGGGGAGCCGGGGAGCTGTTTTTT. It translates to CSAPDRGRGAGELFF. This sequence joins TRBV20-1 and TRBJ2-2; 9 bases are a match to TRBD1. The V and J ends lost 6 bases and 6 bases, in that order; junction bases with no gene match: 11. This CDR3 has 15 amino acids. Germline V CDR1 and CDR2: DFQATT, SNEGSKA (reference sequence).

The chain carries TRBV9 and TRBJ2-2, with TRBD1 matching 7 bases. Trimming removed 0 bases from V and 9 bases from J; junction bases left unmatched: 11. Germline CDR1 reads SGDLS; CDR2 reads YYNGEE. The CDR3 spans 16 residues. CDR3: CASSVETGMILRELFF. As DNA, the CDR3 is TGTGCCAGCAGCGTAGAGACAGGGATGATTCTACGGGAGCTGTTTTTT. The full variable domain, rest sourced from reference TRBV9 and TRBJ2-2, is DSGVTQTPKHLITATGQRVTLRCSPRSGDLSVYWYQQSLDQGLQFLIQYYNGEERAKGNILERFSAQQFPDLHSELNLSSLELGDSALYFCASSVETGMILRELFFGEGSRLTVL.

The genes are TRBV6-5 and TRBJ1-2; 8 bases line up with TRBD1. The J segment lost 7 bases and the V segment lost 6 bases, leaving 10 bases of the junction unmatched. The germline CDR1 and CDR2 sequences are MNHEY and SVGAGI. The CDR3 spans 14 residues. CDR3 nucleotides: TGTGCCAGCAGGCCGACAGGGGTACGGGGTGGCTACACCTTC. This encodes CASRPTGVRGGYTF.

The chain combines TRBV6-5 with TRBJ2-6, with D unclear. V was trimmed by 5 bases and J by 0 bases, leaving 11 bases between them. CDR3 size: 16 residues. The germline CDR1 and CDR2 sequences are MNHEY and SVGAGI. The CDR3 DNA follows: TGTGCCAGCAGTACCCCTCTGCCCTCTGGGGCCAACGTCCTGACTTTC. It yields the protein CASSTPLPSGANVLTF.

Many counts were recorded for this clonotype. This rearrangement joins TRBV25-1 to TRBJ1-2, with 9 bases that match TRBD1. The CDR3 length is 16 residues. With 6 bases clipped from V and 4 bases from J, the junction kept 12 bases outside the gene matches. Germline V gives CDR1 MGHDK, CDR2 SYGVNS. The CDR3 coding sequence is TGTGCCAGCAGCGCTAGTGCCGGGACAGGGACCTATGGCTACACCTTC. This gives the protein CASSASAGTGTYGYTF.

There are a few counts of this clonotype. V usage is TRBV9 and J usage is TRBJ1-6; the match to TRBD1 covers 9 bases. This CDR3 has 17 residues. J was trimmed by 14 bases and V by 3 bases; bases with no gene match: 18. Germline-derived CDR1 and CDR2 are SGDLS and YYNGEE. This CDR3 is CASSAYPGQGQGEALHF. The CDR3 coding sequence is TGTGCCAGCAGCGCATACCCGGGACAGGGCCAAGGCGAGGCCCTCCACTTT.

The chain employs TRBV4-2 and TRBJ1-3, with D hard to call. The CDR3 sequence is 17 residues long. V lost 3 bases to trimming and J lost 0 bases, with 15 bases between them. Germline V gene data show CDR1 as LGHNA and CDR2 as YNFKEQ. The CDR3 loop is CASSQDDQSPSGNTIYF. The CDR3 region has the DNA TGTGCCAGCAGCCAGGACGATCAGTCCCCCTCTGGAAACACCATATATTTT.

This clonotype was counted at least ten times. The chain carries TRBV25-1 and TRBJ1-2; the D is unclear. CDR1 and CDR2 (germline): MGHDK, SYGVNS. The V end lost 5 bases, the J end lost 0 bases, and 13 bases lay between the germline ends. This CDR3 has 15 residues. CDR3 sequence (DNA): TGTGCCAGCAGTCCCACCCTAACTTCTAACTATGGCTACACCTTC. Translating gives CASSPTLTSNYGYTF.

This clonotype has ten or more counts. The rearrangement uses TRBV7-2 and TRBJ2-5; 7 bases align to TRBD2. Germline V gene sequence: CDR1 SGHTA, CDR2 FQGNSA. V shed 1 base and J 4 bases; nucleotides not matched to a gene: 6. The CDR3 is 15 residues long. In DNA form, the CDR3 reads TGTGCCAGCAGCTTAGGGGCGGGGAGGGTAGAGACCCAGTACTTC. It yields the protein CASSLGAGRVETQYF.

The V gene is TRBV2, the J gene TRBJ2-6; D not certain. Germline V CDR1 and CDR2: SNHLY, FYNNEI. This CDR3 has 15 amino acids. Trimming stripped 7 bases from V and 2 bases from J, with 12 bases between. In nucleotides, the CDR3 is TGTGCCAGCACTGACAAGTCGACTGGGGCCAACGTCCTGACTTTC. Its translation: CASTDKSTGANVLTF.

The rearrangement uses TRBV7-2 and TRBJ2-3, with D tentatively TRBD1 or TRBD2 (5 bases each). The CDR3 is made up of 13 amino acids. CDR1 and CDR2 from the germline V gene are SGHTA and FQGNSA. Trimming removed 4 bases at V and 4 bases at J, with 9 bases between. The CDR3 is CASSSLGPDTQYF. CDR3 sequence (DNA): TGTGCCAGCAGCTCGTTGGGACCAGATACGCAGTATTTT.

The sample holds one count of this clonotype. The rearrangement uses TRBV29-1 and TRBJ1-5, with 7 bases lining up with TRBD1. V lost 5 bases, J lost 7 bases, and 20 bases stayed unmatched. This CDR3 comprises 17 residues. Germline-derived CDR1 and CDR2 are SQVTM and ANQGSEA. The CDR3 here is CSVPRDSDGIGGQPQHF. CDR3 bases: TGCAGCGTTCCCCGGGACAGTGACGGCATAGGGGGACAGCCCCAGCATTTT.

A few counts support this clonotype. At one end, the junction sequence differs from germline, possibly due to a read error. This rearrangement joins TRBV10-3 to TRBJ1-1; D might be TRBD1 (5 bases). This CDR3 is built from 15 residues. The germline V gene has CDR1 ENHRY and CDR2 SYGVKD. For the CDR3, the DNA is TGTGCCAGCAGTTACCCGACAGATAGGAACACTGAAGCTTTCTTT. Protein sequence: CASSYPTDRNTEAFF.